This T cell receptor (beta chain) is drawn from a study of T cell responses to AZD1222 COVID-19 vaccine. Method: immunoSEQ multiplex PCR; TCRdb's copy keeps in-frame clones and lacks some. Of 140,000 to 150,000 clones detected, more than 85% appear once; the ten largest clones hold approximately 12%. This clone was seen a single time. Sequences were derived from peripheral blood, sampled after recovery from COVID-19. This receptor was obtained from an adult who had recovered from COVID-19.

DNA of the CDR3: TGTGCCAGCAGCATCCGCTCACTAGCGGGAGGCACCTACGAGCAGTACTTC. This sequence encodes CASSIRSLAGGTYEQYF. The chain is built from TRBV11-2 and TRBJ2-7; 12 nucleotides agree with TRBD2. Looked up from germline, CDR1 is SGHAT and CDR2 is FQNNGV. The CDR3 runs 17 residues. The junction had 10 bases not matched to a gene; V was cut back by 5 bases and J by 2 bases.